This TCR beta chain was identified during a study of T cell responses to AZD1222 COVID-19 vaccine. Details on this clone: As yet, its antigen is unknown.

Sequencing was performed with immunoSEQ multiplex PCR; in TCRdb, only in-frame clones are kept and a portion is missing. The sample holds around 150,000 clones; just under 95% are singletons and the top ten take around 1.5%. V shed 1 base and J 5 bases; nucleotides not matched to a gene: 8. Germline V CDR1 and CDR2: SGHTA, FQGNSA. The CDR3 is made up of 15 amino acids. General study findings and limits: As reported, nearly half of all spike-specific TCRs target variant regions that are unmutated. Two doses of AZD1222 preceded a rise in Spike-specific TCR breadth and depth. The donor group comprised mostly white British people and more females; the analysis possibly underestimated clonal diversity. Baseline antibody screening turned up just six or seven seropositive AZD1222 recipients.

The clonotype was recovered from an adult in good health. This rearrangement joins TRBV7-2 to TRBJ2-7; 7 bases match TRBD1. The source was peripheral blood, collected on day 0 of AZD1222 vaccination. CDR3 nucleotide sequence: TGTGCCAGCAGCTTAGGTCCCGGCAGGGGGAACGAGCAGTACTTC. This translates into CASSLGPGRGNEQYF.